The sequence of this T cell receptor (beta chain) was determined in a study of blood T cell repertoires in COVID-19. Whole-study context: The United States, Italy and Spain were the sources of the acute and convalescent COVID-19 samples. T cells, B-cell-depleted T cells, or PBMCs provided the cDNA or gDNA that served as material.

Authors' analysis steps: Nucleated cell number was recorded as an estimate derived from reference gene primer amplification. Sequenced by immunoSEQ multiplex PCR; TCRdb stores in-frame clones only, minus some. From that table come the V and J calls and clone size; the DNA was used to work out D and trimming. The sample consists of approximately 130,000 clones, roughly 79% of them appearing once. This clone was observed a few times. Trimming took 5 bases from V and 4 from J, leaving 21 bases between them. The CDR3 is made up of 17 amino acids. CDR1 and CDR2 from the germline V gene are MNHNY and SVGAGI (reference sequence).

Sequenced sample: peripheral blood. The chain uses TRBV6-6 and TRBJ1-3, with unresolved D. The receptor was isolated from a human donor in a cohort sampled during active COVID-19. The CDR3 loop reads CASSPRSEGAGGNTIYF. For the CDR3, the DNA is TGTGCCAGCAGTCCAAGATCGGAGGGCGCGGGCGGAAACACCATATATTTT.